This T cell receptor (beta chain) comes out of a study of blood T cell repertoires in COVID-19. Sequenced by immunoSEQ multiplex PCR; TCRdb stores in-frame clones only, minus some. The sample has 80,000 to 100,000 clones; 75% to 90% are singletons. Germline-derived CDR1 and CDR2 are SNHLY and FYNNEI. This CDR3 has 19 residues. Trimming pared 7 bases from V and 0 bases from J, leaving 24 bases between. This TCR was recovered from an elderly woman with acute or convalescent COVID-19. V is TRBV2 and J is TRBJ1-4; tentatively, D is TRBD1 (5 bases). The sequenced sample was peripheral blood. This CDR3 is CASNGEQVAPIATNEKLFF. The DNA for the CDR3 is TGTGCCAGCAACGGCGAACAGGTGGCTCCTATTGCAACTAATGAAAAACTGTTTTTT.